This T cell receptor beta chain was documented in a study of OX40 agonist ivuxolimab in advanced cancers. Background on the study: Partial responses were observed in three patients, of whom one had hepatocellular carcinoma and two had cutaneous melanoma.

This CDR3 contains 14 residues. Libraries were prepared by immunoSEQ multiplex PCR; TCRdb keeps only in-frame clonotypes and omits some of them. The sample lists 60,000 to 75,000 clones; approximately 92% were seen once. The input for sequencing was CD4+ or CD8+ T cells sorted from blood, taken in a trial of the OX40 agonist ivuxolimab. This chain uses TRBV21-1 with TRBJ2-5. TRBV21-1 is described as a pseudogene. The TCR sequence derives from an adult with an advanced solid tumor such as melanoma, head and neck, liver or kidney cancer. CDR3 in amino acids: CASSIAPGRETQYF. CDR3 sequence (DNA): TGTGCCAGCAGTATCGCTCCGGGCCGGGAGACCCAGTACTTC.